This is a list of T cell receptor beta chains from one sample in a study of cytomegalovirus exposure and HLA in healthy donors. Using immunoSEQ multiplex PCR, the repertoire was profiled, and TCRdb retains in-frame clones only, with some absent. This table holds 100,000 to 150,000 clones, roughly 87% found once. The sample taken for sequencing was PBMCs. These receptors all come from a woman under 30 in good health and CMV-seronegative. Both conserved end residues are part of each CDR3. Each record gives: J gene, V gene, CDR3 length, CDR3 protein.

TRBJ1-1	TRBV7-2	13	CASIHSAGVGAFF
TRBJ1-1	TRBV6-6	15	CASSYLGQGSTEAFF
TRBJ1-1	TRBV6-5	14	CASTVRAGAGGAFF
TRBJ1-1	TRBV6-6	13	CASSSGQGAEAFF
TRBJ1-1	TRBV6-1	11	CASARNTEAFF
TRBJ2-3	TRBV5-4	16	CASSYDGGPSTDTQYF
TRBJ1-2	TRBV5-1	17	CASSATSGTGGLYGYTF
TRBJ2-5	TRBV20-1	11	CSVLPQETQYF
TRBJ2-1	TRBV6-5	14	CASTSGGSGIVQFF
TRBJ2-5	TRBV5-4	14	CASSRQGAVETQYF
TRBJ1-1	TRBV11-2	14	CASSSGFLNTEAFF
TRBJ2-1	TRBV12-5	18	CASGLALTQGRSYNEQFF
TRBJ2-1	TRBV10-1	15	CASSVGQGVYNEQFF
TRBJ1-1	TRBV19	15	CASSVRHIPNTEAFF
TRBJ1-6	TRBV4-1	15	CASSQEARINSPLHF
TRBJ1-1	TRBV7-6	14	CASSNGQGNTEAFF
TRBJ1-6	TRBV2	15	CASSDQGGRSSPLHF
TRBJ2-2	TRBV2	14	CASRDIANTGELFF
TRBJ1-1	TRBV5-1	18	CASSSYRDRGLKNTEAFF
TRBJ1-2	TRBV6-4	13	CASSDGGAYGYTF
TRBJ2-7	TRBV28	12	CASSPLNYEQYF
TRBJ2-7	TRBV5-1	16	CASRQTSGGPSGEQYF
TRBJ1-2	TRBV2	14	CASRTGTGGGGYTF
TRBJ1-3	TRBV7-9	15	CASSLRAGGENTIYF
TRBJ1-2	TRBV27	14	CASSLSLQGAGYTF
TRBJ2-7	TRBV19	14	CASSLSGGSYEQYF
TRBJ1-1	TRBV29-1	12	CSVVQGGIEAFF
TRBJ2-3	TRBV5-1	14	CASSPDRGLDTQYF
TRBJ2-2	TRBV6-5	15	CASSLQGAGTGELFF
TRBJ1-4	TRBV5-1	17	CASSLGTGPVANEKLFF
TRBJ1-4	TRBV5-4	15	CASSGTGATNEKLFF
TRBJ1-5	TRBV2	15	CASSEAWTGVQPQHF
TRBJ2-7	TRBV5-8	16	CASSLLGQGGVYEQYF
TRBJ2-3	TRBV6-1	17	CASSDRQGGTSTDTQYF
TRBJ2-1	TRBV14	16	CASNPSLGTAYNEQFF
TRBJ2-1	TRBV7-9	15	CASSQSGGAFNEQFF
TRBJ1-1	TRBV5-1	14	CASSREQGTIEAFF
TRBJ1-2	TRBV2	11	CASREDSGYTF
TRBJ1-1	TRBV9	14	CASSVQGASTEAFF
TRBJ2-7	TRBV4-1	15	CASSQDLGMTYEQYF
TRBJ1-2	TRBV14	17	CASSQDIFVQGNYGYTF
TRBJ2-2	TRBV5-6	14	CASSLGQNTGELFF
TRBJ1-5	TRBV9	17	CASSAVEGALSHQPQHF
TRBJ2-1	TRBV4-2	16	CASSQGAGGGFDEQFF
TRBJ1-2	TRBV19	14	CASSILSVDYGYTF